The 20 T cell receptor beta chains given below trace back to one sample, sequenced in a study of blood T cell repertoires in COVID-19. Sequenced by immunoSEQ multiplex PCR; TCRdb stores in-frame clones only, minus some. The table includes some 330,000 clones, around nine tenths detected once. Sample: peripheral blood. The receptors shown here come from a woman in her fifties or sixties with active or convalescent COVID-19.

This chain connects TRBV28 to TRBJ2-7; D may be TRBD2 (7 bases). Germline-derived CDR1 and CDR2 are MDHEN and SYDVKM. Between the trimmed V and J ends, which lost 2 bases and 3 bases, there was a span of 14 bases. The CDR3 loop spans 15 amino acids. CDR3 sequence reads: CASSLGRGKFYEQYF. CDR3 sequence (DNA): TGTGCCAGCAGTTTAGGGAGGGGGAAGTTCTACGAGCAGTACTTC.

The chain recombines TRBV27 with TRBJ2-2; D gene uncertain. This CDR3 has 12 residues. Germline V gene lookup returns CDR1 MNHEY and CDR2 SMNVEV (reference sequence). V lost 5 bases, J lost 4 bases, and 5 bases lay in between. The chain's CDR3 is CASSLVTGELFF. CDR3 nucleotides: TGTGCCAGCAGTCTTGTCACCGGGGAGCTGTTTTTT.

The rearrangement joins TRBV6-1 to TRBJ1-2; D perhaps matches TRBD1 (5 bases). Trimming removed 2 bases at V and 3 bases at J, with 19 bases between. This CDR3 region has 17 residues. Per the germline V gene, CDR1 is MNHNS and CDR2 is SASEGT. The CDR3 protein is CASSERRWGEYDYGYTF. CDR3 nucleotides: TGTGCCAGCAGTGAAAGGAGGTGGGGGGAGTACGACTATGGCTACACCTTC.

The count of this clone is one. J is TRBJ1-4 and V is TRBV7-9; D not resolved. The CDR3 is 14 residues long. CDR1 and CDR2 (germline): SEHNR, FQNEAQ (reference sequence). The V gene lost 1 base and the J gene lost 6 bases, with 9 bases spanning the gap. The CDR3 region has the DNA TGTGCCAGCAGCTTAGTAAGCGCCTATGAAAAACTGTTTTTT. Translating it yields CASSLVSAYEKLFF.

The chain is built from TRBV29-1 and TRBJ1-2, with D possibly matching TRBD1 (5 bases). Per germline, CDR1 SQVTM and CDR2 ANQGSEA. There are 12 residues in the CDR3. The V gene lost 5 bases and the J gene lost 8 bases, with 15 bases spanning the gap. In DNA, the CDR3 is TGCAGCGTTAACGGGGGGGGACGAGGCTACACCTTC. Residues: CSVNGGGRGYTF.

This chain connects TRBV18 to TRBJ2-3, with 9 bases identical to TRBD1. The CDR3 contains 15 residues. Germline values: CDR1 KGHSH, CDR2 LQKENI. J was trimmed by 7 bases and V by 6 bases; bases with no gene match: 11. The CDR3 region is CASSHTGTGTYTQYF. The CDR3 region has the DNA TGTGCCAGCTCTCATACCGGGACAGGGACCTATACGCAGTATTTT.

The V gene is TRBV21-1, the J gene TRBJ1-1; the D call of TRBD1 is as the table states it, not checked on the DNA. TRBV21-1 is classified as a pseudogene. The CDR3 extends over 15 amino acids. The CDR3 DNA reads as TGTGCCAGCAGCAAGTGCCCTTCAGGGGGCACTGAAGCTTTCTTT. Residues: CASSKCPSGGTEAFF.

This clone was seen once. The genes are TRBV25-1 and TRBJ2-1; D gene uncertain. V was shortened by 5 bases and J by 10 bases, with 9 bases between the two germline ends. The length of the CDR3 is 11 residues. The germline V gene encodes CDR1 MGHDK and CDR2 SYGVNS. The CDR3 DNA reads as TGTGCCAGCAGTCCGGGTAACGAGCAGTTCTTC. This gives the protein CASSPGNEQFF.

The V gene is TRBV20-1, the J gene TRBJ1-2; D remains ambiguous. This CDR3 contains 11 residues. The germline CDR1 and CDR2 sequences are DFQATT and SNEGSKA (reference sequence). The V gene lost 6 bases and the J gene lost 0 bases, with 5 bases spanning the gap. The CDR3 coding sequence is TGCAGTGCCGGGACTAACTATGGCTACACCTTC. It encodes CSAGTNYGYTF.

The chain joins TRBV6-1 to TRBJ2-4, with D possibly being TRBD2 (7 bases). V was trimmed by 0 bases and J by 8 bases, leaving 17 bases between them. CDR1 is MNHNS and CDR2 is SASEGT in the germline V gene. CDR3 length: 16 amino acids. CDR3 coding DNA: TGTGCCAGCAGTGAAGCACCGGGGGGCGTCGGGGACATTCAGTACTTC. Protein: CASSEAPGGVGDIQYF.

This clone appeared once. J is TRBJ2-7 and V is TRBV5-5; TRBD2 matches 10 bases. V lost 2 bases, J lost 7 bases, and 6 bases stayed unmatched. CDR1 is SGHKS and CDR2 is YYEKEE in the germline V gene (reference sequence). This CDR3 has 14 residues. CDR3 residues: CASSFSGRYTEQYF. Here the CDR3 DNA reads TGTGCCAGCAGCTTTAGCGGGAGGTACACGGAGCAGTACTTC.

V is TRBV9 and J is TRBJ2-1, with D unclear. This CDR3 comprises 13 residues. Germline CDR1 is SGDLS and CDR2 is YYNGEE. Trimming removed 0 bases at V and 11 bases at J, with 12 bases between. CDR3 sequence: CASSVDLRAKQFF. The CDR3 DNA reads as TGTGCCAGCAGCGTAGACCTCCGAGCGAAGCAGTTCTTC.

The chain employs TRBV19 and TRBJ2-1, with 8 bases lining up with TRBD1. V shed 11 bases and J 6 bases; nucleotides not matched to a gene: 3. Germline loops: CDR1 LNHDA, CDR2 SQIVND (reference sequence). There are 11 residues in the CDR3. This chain's CDR3 is CAAGGRNEQFF. As DNA, the CDR3 is TGTGCCGCAGGGGGCCGCAATGAGCAGTTCTTC.

J is TRBJ2-5 and V is TRBV7-8; D possibly corresponds to TRBD2 (5 bases). Germline V gene lookup returns CDR1 SGHVS and CDR2 FQNEAQ. Trimming pared 5 bases from V and 2 bases from J, leaving 6 bases between. The CDR3 totals 12 residues. CDR3 sequence (DNA): TGTGCCAGCAGCCCGGGACAAGAGACCCAGTACTTC. Protein sequence: CASSPGQETQYF.

The gene calls are TRBV2 and TRBJ1-1; a weak D match, TRBD1 (5 bases). The CDR3 has 14 residues. Per the germline V gene, CDR1 is SNHLY and CDR2 is FYNNEI. V gave up 7 bases and J gave up 0 bases, with 12 bases separating them. In nucleotides, the CDR3 is TGTGCCAGCAACAAAGGACAACTGAACACTGAAGCTTTCTTT. Translation: CASNKGQLNTEAFF. Complete variable domain (other parts from reference TRBV2 and TRBJ1-1): EPEVTQTPSHQVTQMGQEVILRCVPISNHLYFYWYRQILGQKVEFLVSFYNNEISEKSEIFDDQFSVERPDGSNFTLKIRSTKLEDSAMYFCASNKGQLNTEAFFGQGTRLTVV.

The V call is TRBV24-1, the J call TRBJ2-1; 11 positions match TRBD2. This CDR3 contains 16 residues. The V gene end was trimmed by 4 bases and the J gene end by 2 bases; junction bases not matched to a gene: 3. The germline gives CDR1 KGHDR, CDR2 SFDVKD. DNA for the CDR3: TGTGCCACCAGTGACCTAGCGGGAGGTACCTACAATGAGCAGTTCTTC. Residues: CATSDLAGGTYNEQFF.

The chain has TRBV5-1 and TRBJ1-2; the match to TRBD1 covers 7 bases. The length of the CDR3 is 13 residues. Looked up from germline, CDR1 is SGHRS and CDR2 is YFSETQ. Unmatched junction bases numbered 5, after V lost 5 bases and J lost 4 bases. The CDR3: CASRNGTVYGYTF. CDR3 coding DNA: TGCGCCAGCAGAAACGGGACAGTCTATGGCTACACCTTC.

The CDR3 region is CASSMTGIAKTQYF. CDR3 bases: TGTGCCAGCAGCATGACAGGTATTGCGAAGACCCAGTACTTC. The genes are TRBV9 and TRBJ2-5, with D tentatively TRBD1 (6 bases). Germline V lookup: CDR1 SGDLS, CDR2 YYNGEE. CDR3 length: 14 amino acids. Trimming shortened V by 4 bases and J by 6 bases, and 16 bases separated the two germline ends.

The chain links TRBV21-1 to TRBJ1-1; the listed D gene, TRBD1, was not tested against the DNA. TRBV21-1 is a pseudogene locus. The CDR3 runs 17 residues. The CDR3 reads CASSKAFGKGMNTEAFF. The CDR3 DNA reads TGTGCCAGCAGCAAAGCTTTCGGAAAGGGGATGAACACTGAAGCTTTCTTT.

The genes are TRBV24-1 and TRBJ2-1; D perhaps matches TRBD2 (7 bases). V was cut by 3 bases and J by 9 bases, with 14 bases left in between. This CDR3 spans 14 amino acids. CDR1 KGHDR and CDR2 SFDVKD come from the germline V gene. The CDR3 region is CATSDTQGRGEQFF. CDR3 coding DNA: TGTGCCACCAGTGATACCCAGGGGAGGGGTGAGCAGTTCTTC.